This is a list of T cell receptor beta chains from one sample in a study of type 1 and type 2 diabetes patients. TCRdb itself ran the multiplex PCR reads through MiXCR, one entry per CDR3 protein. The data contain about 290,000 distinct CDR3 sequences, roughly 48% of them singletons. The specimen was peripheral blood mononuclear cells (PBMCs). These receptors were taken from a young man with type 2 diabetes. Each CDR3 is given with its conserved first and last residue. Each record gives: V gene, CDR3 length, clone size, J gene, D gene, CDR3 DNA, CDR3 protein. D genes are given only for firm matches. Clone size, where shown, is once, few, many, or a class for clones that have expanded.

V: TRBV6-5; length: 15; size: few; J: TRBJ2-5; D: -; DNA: TGTGCCAGCAGTTACTCTTGGGGTGTCAGAGAGACCCAGTACTTC; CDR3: CASSYSWGVRETQYF
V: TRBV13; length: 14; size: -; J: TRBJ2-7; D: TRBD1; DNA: TGTGCCAGCAGCTTAGGAGGGGGCGGCCACGAGCAGTACTTC; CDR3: CASSLGGGGHEQYF
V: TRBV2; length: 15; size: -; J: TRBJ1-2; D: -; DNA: TGTGCCAGCAGTGTAGCGAGGGCAAGGTCCTATGGCTACACCTTC; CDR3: CASSVARARSYGYTF
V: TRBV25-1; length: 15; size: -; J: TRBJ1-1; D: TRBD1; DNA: TGTGCCAGCAGTCCCCGGACAGGGCTGAACACTGAAGCTTTCTTT; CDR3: CASSPRTGLNTEAFF
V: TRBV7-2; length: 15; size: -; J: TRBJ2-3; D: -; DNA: TGTGCCAGCAGCTTCAGGACCCGCGGGGCAGATACGCAGTATTTT; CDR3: CASSFRTRGADTQYF
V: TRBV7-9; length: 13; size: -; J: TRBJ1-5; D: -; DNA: TGTGCCAGCAGCGGGACATTAGGGCAGCCCCAGCATTTT; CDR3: CASSGTLGQPQHF
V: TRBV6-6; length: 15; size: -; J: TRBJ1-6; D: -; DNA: TGTGCCAGCAGTTCACCTACGGCGCTCAATTCACCCCTCCACTTT; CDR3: CASSSPTALNSPLHF
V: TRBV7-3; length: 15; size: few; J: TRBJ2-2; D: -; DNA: TGTGCCAGCAGCTCGCCTGGGAAGAACACCGGGGAGCTGTTTTTT; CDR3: CASSSPGKNTGELFF
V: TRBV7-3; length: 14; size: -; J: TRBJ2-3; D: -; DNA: TGTGCCAGCAGACTTGGACGAGACACAGATACGCAGTATTTT; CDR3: CASRLGRDTDTQYF
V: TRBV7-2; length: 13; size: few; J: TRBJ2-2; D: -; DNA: TGTGCCAGCAGCTTCTTAGGGATCCGAGAGCTGTTTTTT; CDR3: CASSFLGIRELFF
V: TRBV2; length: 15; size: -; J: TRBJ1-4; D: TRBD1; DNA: TGTGCCAGGCATTTCTCGGGACAGGGGCCTAAAAAACTGTTTTTT; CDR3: CARHFSGQGPKKLFF